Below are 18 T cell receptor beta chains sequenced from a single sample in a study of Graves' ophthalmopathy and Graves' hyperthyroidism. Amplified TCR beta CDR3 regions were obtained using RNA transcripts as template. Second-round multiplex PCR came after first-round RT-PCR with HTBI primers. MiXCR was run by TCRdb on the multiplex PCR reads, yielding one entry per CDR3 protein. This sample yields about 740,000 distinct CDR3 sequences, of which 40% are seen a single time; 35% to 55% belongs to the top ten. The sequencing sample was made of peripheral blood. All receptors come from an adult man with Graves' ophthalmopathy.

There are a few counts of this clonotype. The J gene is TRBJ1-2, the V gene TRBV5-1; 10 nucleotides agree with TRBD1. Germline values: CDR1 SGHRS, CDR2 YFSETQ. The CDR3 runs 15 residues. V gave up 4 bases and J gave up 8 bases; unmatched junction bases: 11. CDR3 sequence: CASSQATGGNEGYTF. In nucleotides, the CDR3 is TGCGCCAGCAGCCAAGCGACAGGGGGCAATGAGGGCTACACCTTC.

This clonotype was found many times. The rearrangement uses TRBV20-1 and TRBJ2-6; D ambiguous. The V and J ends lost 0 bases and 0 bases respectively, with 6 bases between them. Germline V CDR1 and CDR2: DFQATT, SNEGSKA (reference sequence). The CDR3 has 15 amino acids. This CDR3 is CSAREPFSGANVLTF. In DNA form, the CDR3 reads TGCAGTGCTAGAGAACCGTTCTCTGGGGCCAACGTCCTGACTTTC.

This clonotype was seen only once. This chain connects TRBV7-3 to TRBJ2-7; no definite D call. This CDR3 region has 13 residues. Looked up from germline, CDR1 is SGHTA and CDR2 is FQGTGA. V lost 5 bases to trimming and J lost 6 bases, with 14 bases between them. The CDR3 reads CASSPNGPLEQYF. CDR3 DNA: TGTGCCAGCAGCCCCAACGGCCCTCTCGAGCAGTACTTC.

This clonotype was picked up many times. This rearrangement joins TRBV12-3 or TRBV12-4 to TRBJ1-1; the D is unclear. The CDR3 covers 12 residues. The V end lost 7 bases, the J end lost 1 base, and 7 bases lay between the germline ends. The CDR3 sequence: CASIEGNTEAFF. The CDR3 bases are TGTGCCAGCATCGAGGGGAACACTGAAGCTTTCTTT.

The CDR3 protein is CASSEAWRDTQYF. The CDR3 DNA follows: TGTGCCAGCAGTGAGGCATGGCGGGATACGCAGTATTTT. The chain recombines TRBV25-1 with TRBJ2-2; D not certain. The DNA end lines up better with TRBJ2-3; the J call may be wrong. The CDR3 loop spans 13 amino acids. From germline, CDR1 is MGHDK and CDR2 SYGVNS.

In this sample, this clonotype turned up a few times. CDR3 nucleotide sequence: TGTGCCAGCAGACAGGGTAACAGCAATCAGCCCCAGCATTTT. It codes for CASRQGNSNQPQHF. This sequence joins TRBV24-1 and TRBJ1-5, with TRBD1 identical over 7 bases. With V trimmed by 11 bases and J by 1 base, 7 bases remained unmatched. This CDR3 has 14 residues. Germline V lookup: CDR1 KGHDR, CDR2 SFDVKD.

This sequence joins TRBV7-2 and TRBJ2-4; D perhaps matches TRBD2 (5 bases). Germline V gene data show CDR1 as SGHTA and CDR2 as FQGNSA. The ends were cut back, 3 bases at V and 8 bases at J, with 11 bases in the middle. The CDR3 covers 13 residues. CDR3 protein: CASSFTSAHIQYF. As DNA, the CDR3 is TGTGCCAGCAGCTTTACTAGTGCTCACATTCAGTACTTC. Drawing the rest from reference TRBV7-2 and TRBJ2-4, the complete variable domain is GAGVSQSPSNKVTEKGKDVELRCDPISGHTALYWYRQSLGQGLEFLIYFQGNSAPDKSGLPSDRFSAERTGGSVSTLTIQRTQQEDSAVYLCASSFTSAHIQYFGAGTRLSVL.

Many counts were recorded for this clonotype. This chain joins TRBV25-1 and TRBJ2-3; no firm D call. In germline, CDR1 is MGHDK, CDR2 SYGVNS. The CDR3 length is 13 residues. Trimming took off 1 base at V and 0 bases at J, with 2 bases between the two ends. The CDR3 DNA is TGTGCCAGCAGTGAATTTAGCACAGATACGCAGTATTTT. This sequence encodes CASSEFSTDTQYF.

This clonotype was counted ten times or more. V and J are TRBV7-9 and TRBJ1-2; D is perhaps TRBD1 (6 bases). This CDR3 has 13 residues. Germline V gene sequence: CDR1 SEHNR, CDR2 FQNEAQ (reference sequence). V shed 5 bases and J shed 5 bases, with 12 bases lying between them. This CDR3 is CASSQQGGYGYTF. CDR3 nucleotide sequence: TGTGCCAGCAGCCAACAGGGTGGATATGGCTACACCTTC.

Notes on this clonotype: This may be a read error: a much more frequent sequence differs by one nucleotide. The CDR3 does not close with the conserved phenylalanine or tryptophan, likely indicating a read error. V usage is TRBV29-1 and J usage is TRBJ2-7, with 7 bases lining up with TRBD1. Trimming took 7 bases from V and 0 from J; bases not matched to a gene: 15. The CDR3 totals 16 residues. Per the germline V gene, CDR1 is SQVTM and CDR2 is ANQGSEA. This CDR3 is CSALDPRTGYSYEQYY. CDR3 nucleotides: TGCAGCGCGCTTGACCCCCGGACAGGTTACTCCTACGAGCAGTACTAC.

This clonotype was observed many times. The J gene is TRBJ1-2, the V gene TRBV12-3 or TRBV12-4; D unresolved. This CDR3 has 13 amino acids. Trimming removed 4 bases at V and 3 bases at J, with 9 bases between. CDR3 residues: CASSYREDYGYTF. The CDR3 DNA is TGTGCCAGCAGTTACCGGGAGGACTATGGCTACACCTTC.

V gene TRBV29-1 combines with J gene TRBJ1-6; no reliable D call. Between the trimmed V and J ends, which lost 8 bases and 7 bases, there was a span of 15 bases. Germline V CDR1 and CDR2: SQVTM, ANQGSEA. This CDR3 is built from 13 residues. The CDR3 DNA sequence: TGCAGCATCGCCGGCACACCGAATTCACCCCTCCACTTT. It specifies CSIAGTPNSPLHF.

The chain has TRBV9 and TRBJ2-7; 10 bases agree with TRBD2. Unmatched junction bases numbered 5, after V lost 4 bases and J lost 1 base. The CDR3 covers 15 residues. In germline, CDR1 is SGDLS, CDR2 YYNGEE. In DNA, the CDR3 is TGTGCCAGCAGCCTTACTAGCGGGACTTCCTACGAGCAGTACTTC. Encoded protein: CASSLTSGTSYEQYF.

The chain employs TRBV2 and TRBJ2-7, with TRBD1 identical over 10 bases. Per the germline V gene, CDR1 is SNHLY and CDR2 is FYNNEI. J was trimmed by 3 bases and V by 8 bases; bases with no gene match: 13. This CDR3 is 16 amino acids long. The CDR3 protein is CASPSQGQGYLYEQYF. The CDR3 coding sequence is TGTGCCAGCCCCTCTCAGGGACAGGGGTACCTCTACGAGCAGTACTTC.

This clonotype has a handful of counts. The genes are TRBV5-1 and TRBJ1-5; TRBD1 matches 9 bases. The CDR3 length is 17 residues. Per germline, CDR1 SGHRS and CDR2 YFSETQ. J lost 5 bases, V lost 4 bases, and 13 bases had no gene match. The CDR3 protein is CASSIPKPGQGHQPQHF. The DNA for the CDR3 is TGCGCCAGCAGCATACCAAAACCGGGACAGGGTCATCAGCCCCAGCATTTT. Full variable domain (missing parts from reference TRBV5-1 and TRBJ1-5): KAGVTQTPRYLIKTRGQQVTLSCSPISGHRSVSWYQQTPGQGLQFLFEYFSETQRNKGNFPGRFSGRQFSNSRSEMNVSTLELGDSALYLCASSIPKPGQGHQPQHFGDGTRLSIL.

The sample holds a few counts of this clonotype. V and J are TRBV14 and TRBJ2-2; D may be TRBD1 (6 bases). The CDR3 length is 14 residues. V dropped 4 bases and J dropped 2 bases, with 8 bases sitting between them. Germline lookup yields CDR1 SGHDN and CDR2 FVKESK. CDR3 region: CASSPGHNTGELFF. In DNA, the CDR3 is TGTGCCAGCAGCCCGGGACACAACACCGGGGAGCTGTTTTTT.

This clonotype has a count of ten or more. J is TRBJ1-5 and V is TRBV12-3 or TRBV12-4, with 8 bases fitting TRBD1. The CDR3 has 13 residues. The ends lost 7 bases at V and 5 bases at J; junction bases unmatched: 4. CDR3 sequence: CASTQTGDQPQHF. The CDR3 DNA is TGTGCCAGCACCCAGACAGGGGATCAGCCCCAGCATTTT.

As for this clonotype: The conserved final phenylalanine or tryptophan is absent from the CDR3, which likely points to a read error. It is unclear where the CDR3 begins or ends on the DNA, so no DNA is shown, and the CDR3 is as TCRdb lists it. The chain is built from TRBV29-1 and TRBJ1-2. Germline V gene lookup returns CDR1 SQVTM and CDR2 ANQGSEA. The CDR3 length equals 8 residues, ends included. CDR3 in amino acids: CSVGPTTY.